This record looks at one TCR beta chain sequence and its context. Antigen unknown. Caucasian adults living in Nashville, Tennessee, provided all samples. The authors divided CD4+ cells into CD45RA+ naive and CD45RA-negative memory subsets. The data were taken from a study of shared clonotypes between healthy human individuals. Study outcomes and limitations: Approximately 4.5% was the fraction of naive CD4 clonotypes found shared across several donors.

V was trimmed by 3 bases and J by 5 bases, leaving 13 bases between them. Germline CDR1 reads KGHSH; CDR2 reads LQKENI. This CDR3 region has 15 residues. In replicate PCRs of sorted subsets, about 220 ng DNA, about 30,000 T cell genomes, was used. Sequenced by immunoSEQ multiplex PCR; TCRdb stores in-frame clones only, minus some. The sample carries some 1.5 million clones, roughly 97% recorded once. Sequenced input: naive CD4+ T cells sorted from blood. Subset: CD45RA+ positively selected. The chain links TRBV18 to TRBJ2-2, with D possibly being TRBD2 (5 bases). This clonotype was sampled from a man younger than 45 in good health. The CDR3 region is CASSPFSSGTGELFF. CDR3 in DNA: TGTGCCAGCTCACCGTTTAGTTCGGGAACCGGGGAGCTGTTTTTT.